Presented here are 20 T cell receptor beta chains from one specimen sequenced in a study of breast tumors, draining lymph nodes, adjacent tissues (dated by TCRdb to 2016 to 2017). Library generation was performed with multiplex PCR. Sequenced using an Illumina HiSeq 2000. TCRdb ran its own pipeline on the public reads, namely fastp trimming at Q25 and MiXCR clone calling, and kept in-frame beta chains. A single entry per CDR3 protein holds the most common genes and DNA from its merged rows. The sample records some 100,000 distinct CDR3 sequences, approximately 22% of which are singletons. The top ten clones comprise roughly 1.2% of the sample. The axillary draining lymph nodes of breast cancer patients were the source of the lymph node samples. Sequenced material: axillary lymph node tissue. Every receptor here comes from a female donor with breast cancer. Some clones in this sample may be carry-over from other donors' samples.

The CDR3 here is CASSLGTGPEAFF. The CDR3, as DNA: TGCGCCAGCAGCTTGGGGACAGGGCCCGAAGCTTTCTTT. The gene calls are TRBV5-1 and TRBJ1-1; 8 bases map to TRBD1. The CDR3 runs 13 residues. Per germline, CDR1 SGHRS and CDR2 YFSETQ. After removal of 0 bases from V and 8 bases from J, the junction contained 3 bases not matched to a gene.

The J gene is TRBJ2-1, the V gene TRBV4-1; either TRBD1 or TRBD2 may fit D (5 bases each). The CDR3 totals 18 residues. Between the trimmed V and J ends, which lost 4 bases and 8 bases, there was a span of 27 bases. Germline loops: CDR1 MGHRA, CDR2 YSYEKL. CDR3 loop: CASSPPPGTPNWAYEQFF. CDR3 DNA sequence: TGCGCCAGCAGCCCCCCCCCCGGGACCCCAAATTGGGCCTATGAGCAGTTCTTC.

This clonotype was detected many times. Compared with germline, one end of the junction differs, possibly owing to a read error. The V gene is TRBV7-7, the J gene TRBJ2-3; 8 bases agree with TRBD2. The length of the CDR3 is 16 residues. In germline, CDR1 is SSHAT, CDR2 FNYEAQ (reference sequence). The CDR3 here is CASSLVAGGNADTQYF. DNA of the CDR3: TGTGCTAGCAGCTTAGTTGCGGGAGGAAATGCAGATACGCAGTATTTT.

This clonotype was counted many times. This chain links TRBV2 with TRBJ2-1; TRBD1 matches 8 bases. The CDR3 is 15 residues long. CDR1 and CDR2 from the germline V gene are SNHLY and FYNNEI. V shed 5 bases and J 8 bases; nucleotides not matched to a gene: 11. The CDR3 DNA reads as TGTGCCAGCAGTCTGACAGGGGTTGGGGGTTATGAGCAGTTCTTC. Translating gives CASSLTGVGGYEQFF.

This clonotype has at least ten counts. The CDR3 loop is CASQGELYEQYF. CDR3 bases: TGTGCCAGCCAGGGGGAACTCTACGAGCAGTACTTC. The V and J genes are TRBV6-5 and TRBJ2-7; 7 positions agree with TRBD1. Losses at the gene ends were 8 bases for V and 3 bases for J; bases not matched to a gene: 4. The CDR3 is 12 residues long. Looked up from germline, CDR1 is MNHEY and CDR2 is SVGAGI.

This clonotype was found many times. The chain links TRBV5-1 to TRBJ2-1; D gene uncertain. Germline lookup yields CDR1 SGHRS and CDR2 YFSETQ. V shed 4 bases and J shed 5 bases, with 13 bases lying between them. The CDR3 has 14 residues. CDR3 protein: CASSLTDPDNEQFF. The CDR3 DNA reads TGCGCCAGCAGCCTCACGGACCCGGACAATGAGCAGTTCTTC.

Details on this clonotype: This may stem from a read error, because a much larger clone lies one nucleotide away. The missing conserved phenylalanine or tryptophan at the end of this CDR3 makes a read error likely. The V and J genes are TRBV19 and TRBJ2-5; no clear D. Germline V gene data show CDR1 as LNHDA and CDR2 as SQIVND (reference sequence). This CDR3 region has 13 residues. V lost 5 bases, J lost 5 bases, and 12 bases lay in between. CDR3 protein: CASSGRLGETQYL. CDR3 nucleotide sequence: TGTGCCAGTAGTGGACGATTAGGGGAGACCCAGTACCTC.

This clonotype was counted at least ten times. The chain couples TRBV6-5 to TRBJ1-5; 7 bases line up with TRBD1. V dropped 0 bases and J dropped 6; count of bases not matched to a gene: 2. The CDR3 has 14 amino acids. Per the germline V gene, CDR1 is MNHEY and CDR2 is SVGAGI. CDR3 in amino acids: CASSYSQGGQPQHF. CDR3 nucleotide sequence: TGTGCCAGCAGTTACTCGCAGGGGGGTCAGCCCCAGCATTTT.

Turning to this clonotype: This may be a read error: a much more frequent sequence differs by one nucleotide. The V gene is TRBV11-2, the J gene TRBJ2-1, with 8 bases that match TRBD2. CDR1 SGHAT and CDR2 FQNNGV come from the germline V gene. This CDR3 is 18 amino acids long. J lost 9 bases, V lost 8 bases, and 24 bases had no gene match. For the CDR3, the DNA is TGTGCCAGCTCCGACAGGCGAAAGCGGGGGATGGGAGCGGGTGAGCAGTTCTTC. Its protein product is CASSDRRKRGMGAGEQFF.

Many counts were recorded for this clonotype. This rearrangement joins TRBV7-2 to TRBJ2-7, with 11 bases lining up with TRBD2. With 8 bases clipped from V and 7 bases from J, the junction kept 10 bases outside the gene matches. In germline, CDR1 is SGHTA, CDR2 FQGNSA. CDR3 size: 14 residues. In DNA, the CDR3 is TGTGCCAGCGCGGTGGCTAGCGGGGGGCGGGAGCAGTACTTC. Its translation is CASAVASGGREQYF.

This clonotype was found many times. This chain uses TRBV20-1 with TRBJ2-7; 11 bases fit TRBD2. In germline, CDR1 is DFQATT, CDR2 SNEGSKA (reference sequence). With V trimmed by 3 bases and J by 0 bases, 10 bases remained unmatched. This CDR3 region has 17 residues. The CDR3 reads CSASSGTSGSSSYEQYF. In DNA, the CDR3 is TGCAGTGCTAGCTCCGGTACTAGCGGGAGCAGCTCCTACGAGCAGTACTTC.

This clonotype was observed at least ten times. The rearrangement uses TRBV25-1 and TRBJ2-2; D is perhaps TRBD1 or TRBD2 (6 bases each). There are 14 residues in the CDR3. Per germline, CDR1 MGHDK and CDR2 SYGVNS. V was shortened by 10 bases and J by 3 bases, with 15 bases between the two germline ends. This CDR3 is CATNSGGYTGELFF. The CDR3 region has the DNA TGTGCCACCAACTCCGGGGGCTACACCGGGGAGCTGTTTTTT.

There are many counts of this clonotype. This rearrangement joins TRBV4-1 to TRBJ1-2; 7 bases are a match to TRBD1. In germline, CDR1 is MGHRA, CDR2 YSYEKL. The V segment lost 4 bases and the J segment 6 bases; nucleotides outside the gene matches: 8. The CDR3 sequence is 14 residues long. The CDR3 DNA sequence: TGCGCCAGCAGCCCTACGGGACAGCTCAATGGCTACACCTTC. It is translated as CASSPTGQLNGYTF.

This clonotype was picked up many times. The chain carries TRBV7-9 and TRBJ1-6; maybe TRBD1 (5 bases). CDR1 is SEHNR and CDR2 is FQNEAQ in the germline V gene (reference sequence). The V gene lost 7 bases and the J gene lost 10 bases, with 14 bases spanning the gap. CDR3 length: 13 amino acids. The CDR3 protein is CASTGLWGSPLHF. The CDR3 coding sequence is TGTGCCAGCACGGGGTTGTGGGGCTCACCCCTCCACTTT.

As concerns this clonotype: One end of the junction fails to match germline, which may point to a read error. The chain recombines TRBV20-1 with TRBJ2-7; 8 bases align to TRBD1. The CDR3 loop spans 13 amino acids. Germline loops: CDR1 DFQATT, CDR2 SNEGSKA (reference sequence). The CDR3 is CSARETGAYERYF. The CDR3 DNA is TGCAGTGCTAGAGAGACAGGGGCCTACGAGCGGTACTTC.

This clonotype was counted ten times or more. The chain carries TRBV12-3 or TRBV12-4 and TRBJ1-5; no firm D call. The CDR3 runs 12 residues. The V and J ends lost 2 bases and 7 bases respectively, with 6 bases between them. CDR3 sequence reads: CASSLPPQPQHF. The CDR3 DNA follows: TGTGCCAGCAGTTTACCCCCACAGCCCCAGCATTTT.

The chain has TRBV6-1 and TRBJ2-5; 9 bases match TRBD1. CDR1 and CDR2 (germline): MNHNS, SASEGT. The V gene end was trimmed by 4 bases and the J gene end by 5 bases; junction bases not matched to a gene: 5. The CDR3 is made up of 14 amino acids. The CDR3, as DNA: TGTGCCAGCAGTGCCGGGACAGGGTACGAGACCCAGTACTTC. This gives the protein CASSAGTGYETQYF.

Many counts were recorded for this clonotype. At one boundary the junction diverges from the germline segment, which might be a read error. J is TRBJ2-1 and V is TRBV4-1; D is ambiguous. The germline CDR1 and CDR2 sequences are MGHRA and YSYEKL. The CDR3 runs to 15 residues. The CDR3 loop reads CASSQDLRQANEPFF. Written as DNA, the CDR3 is TGCGCCAGCAGCCAAGATCTAAGGCAGGCTAATGAGCCGTTCTTC.

Many counts were recorded for this clonotype. This chain uses TRBV19 with TRBJ2-1; tentative D call: TRBD1 (5 bases). Germline values: CDR1 LNHDA, CDR2 SQIVND (reference sequence). The ends were cut back, 7 bases at V and 9 bases at J, with 19 bases in the middle. The length of the CDR3 is 14 residues. CDR3 region: CASTMGRSTPEQFF. In DNA form, the CDR3 reads TGTGCCAGTACCATGGGGCGTTCAACACCTGAGCAGTTCTTC.

This clonotype was counted many times. This sequence joins TRBV7-9 and TRBJ2-1; D ambiguous. There are 15 residues in the CDR3. V lost 3 bases and J 0 bases, leaving 9 bases between the germline ends. The germline V gene has CDR1 SEHNR and CDR2 FQNEAQ (reference sequence). CDR3 nucleotides: TGTGCCAGCAGCTTCGGCAGGAGCTCCTACAATGAGCAGTTCTTC. Protein sequence: CASSFGRSSYNEQFF.